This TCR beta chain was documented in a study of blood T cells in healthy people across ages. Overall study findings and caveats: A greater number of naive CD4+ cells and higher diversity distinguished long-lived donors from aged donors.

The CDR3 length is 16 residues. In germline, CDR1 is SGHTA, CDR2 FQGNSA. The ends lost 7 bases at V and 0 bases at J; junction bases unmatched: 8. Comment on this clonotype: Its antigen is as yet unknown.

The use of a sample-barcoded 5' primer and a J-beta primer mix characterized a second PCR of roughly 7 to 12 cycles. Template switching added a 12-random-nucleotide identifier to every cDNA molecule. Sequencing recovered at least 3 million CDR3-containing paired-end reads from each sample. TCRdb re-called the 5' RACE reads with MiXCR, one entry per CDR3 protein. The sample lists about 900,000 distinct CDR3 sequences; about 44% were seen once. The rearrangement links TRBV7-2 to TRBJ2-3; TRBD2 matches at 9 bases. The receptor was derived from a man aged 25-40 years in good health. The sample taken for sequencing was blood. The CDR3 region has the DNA TGTGCCAGCATCCCTCAGCGGGGGGCTAGCACAGATACGCAGTATTTT. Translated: CASIPQRGASTDTQYF.